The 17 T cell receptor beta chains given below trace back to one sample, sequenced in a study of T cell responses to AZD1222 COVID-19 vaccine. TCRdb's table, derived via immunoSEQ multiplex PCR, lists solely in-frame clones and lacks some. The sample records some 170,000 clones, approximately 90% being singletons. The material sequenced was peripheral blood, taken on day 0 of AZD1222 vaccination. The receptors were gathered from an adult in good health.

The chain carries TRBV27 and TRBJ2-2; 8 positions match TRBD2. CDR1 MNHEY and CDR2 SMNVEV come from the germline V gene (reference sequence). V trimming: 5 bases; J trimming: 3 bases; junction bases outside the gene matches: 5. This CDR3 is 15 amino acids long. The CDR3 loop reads CASSREGHYTGELFF. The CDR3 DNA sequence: TGTGCCAGCAGTCGGGAGGGCCATTACACCGGGGAGCTGTTTTTT.

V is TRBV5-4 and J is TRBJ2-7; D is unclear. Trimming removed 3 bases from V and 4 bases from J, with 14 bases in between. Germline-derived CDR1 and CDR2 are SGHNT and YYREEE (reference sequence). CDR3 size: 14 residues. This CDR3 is CASSSPDRPYEQYF. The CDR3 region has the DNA TGTGCCAGCAGCTCCCCGGACCGGCCATACGAGCAGTACTTC.

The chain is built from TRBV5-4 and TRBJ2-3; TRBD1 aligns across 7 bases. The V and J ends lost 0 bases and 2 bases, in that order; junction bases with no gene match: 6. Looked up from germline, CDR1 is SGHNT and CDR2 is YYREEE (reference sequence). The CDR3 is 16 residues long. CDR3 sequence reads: CASSLVSDRFTDTQYF. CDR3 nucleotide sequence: TGTGCCAGCAGCTTGGTGTCGGACAGGTTCACAGATACGCAGTATTTT. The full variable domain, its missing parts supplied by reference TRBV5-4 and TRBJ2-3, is ETGVTQSPTHLIKTRGQQVTLRCSSQSGHNTVSWYQQALGQGPQFIFQYYREEENGRGNFPPRFSGLQFPNYSSELNVNALELDDSALYLCASSLVSDRFTDTQYFGPGTRLTVL.

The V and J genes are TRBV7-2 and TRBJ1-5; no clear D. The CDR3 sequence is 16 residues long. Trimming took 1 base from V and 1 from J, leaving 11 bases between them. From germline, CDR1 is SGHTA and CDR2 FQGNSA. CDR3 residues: CASSLEVTVSNQPQHF. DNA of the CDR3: TGTGCCAGCAGCTTAGAGGTTACAGTCAGCAATCAGCCCCAGCATTTT.

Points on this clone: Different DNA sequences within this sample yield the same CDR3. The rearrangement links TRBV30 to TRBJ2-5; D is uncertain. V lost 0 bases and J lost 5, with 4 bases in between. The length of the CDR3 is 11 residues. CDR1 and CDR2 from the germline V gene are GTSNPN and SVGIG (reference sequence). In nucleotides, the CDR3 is TGTGCCTGGAGTGTAGGGGAGACCCAGTACTTC. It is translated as CAWSVGETQYF.

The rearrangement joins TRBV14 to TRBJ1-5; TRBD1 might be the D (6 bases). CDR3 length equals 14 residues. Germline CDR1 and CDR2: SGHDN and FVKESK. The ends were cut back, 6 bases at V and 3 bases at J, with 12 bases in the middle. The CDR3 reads CASSTTGTNQPQHF. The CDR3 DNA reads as TGTGCCAGCAGTACCACAGGGACCAATCAGCCCCAGCATTTT.

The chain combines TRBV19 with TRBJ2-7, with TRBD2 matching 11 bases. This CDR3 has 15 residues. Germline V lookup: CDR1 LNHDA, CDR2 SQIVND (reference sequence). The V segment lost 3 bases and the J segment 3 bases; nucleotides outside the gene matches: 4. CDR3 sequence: CASSIGLAGGYEQYF. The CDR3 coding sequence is TGTGCCAGTAGTATCGGCCTAGCGGGAGGCTACGAGCAGTACTTC. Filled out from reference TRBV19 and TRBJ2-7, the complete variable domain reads DGGITQSPKYLFRKEGQNVTLSCEQNLNHDAMYWYRQDPGQGLRLIYYSQIVNDFQKGDIAEGYSVSREKKESFPLTVTSAQKNPTAFYLCASSIGLAGGYEQYFGPGTRLTVT.

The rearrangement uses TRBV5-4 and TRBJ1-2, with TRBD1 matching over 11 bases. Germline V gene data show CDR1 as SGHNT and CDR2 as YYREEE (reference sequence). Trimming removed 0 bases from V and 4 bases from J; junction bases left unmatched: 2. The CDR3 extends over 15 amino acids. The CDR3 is CASSLEGQGGYGYTF. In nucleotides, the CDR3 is TGTGCCAGCAGCTTGGAGGGACAGGGGGGCTATGGCTACACCTTC.

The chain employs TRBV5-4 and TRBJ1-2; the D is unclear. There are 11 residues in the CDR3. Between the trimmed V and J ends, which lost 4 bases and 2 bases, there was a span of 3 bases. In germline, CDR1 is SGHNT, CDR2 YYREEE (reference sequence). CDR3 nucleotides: TGTGCCAGCAGCCTAAACTATGGCTACACCTTC. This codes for CASSLNYGYTF.

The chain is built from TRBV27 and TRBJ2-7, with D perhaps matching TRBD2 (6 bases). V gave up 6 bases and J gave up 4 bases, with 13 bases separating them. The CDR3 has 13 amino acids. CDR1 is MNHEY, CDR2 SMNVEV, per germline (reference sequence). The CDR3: CASSPGLRYEQYF. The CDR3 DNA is TGTGCCAGCAGCCCGGGACTCCGGTACGAGCAGTACTTC.

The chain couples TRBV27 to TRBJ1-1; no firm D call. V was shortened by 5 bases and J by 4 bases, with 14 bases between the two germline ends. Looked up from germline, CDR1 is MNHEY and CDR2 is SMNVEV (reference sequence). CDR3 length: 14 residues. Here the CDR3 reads CASSPTWVGTEAFF. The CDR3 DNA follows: TGTGCCAGCAGTCCGACGTGGGTAGGCACTGAAGCTTTCTTT.

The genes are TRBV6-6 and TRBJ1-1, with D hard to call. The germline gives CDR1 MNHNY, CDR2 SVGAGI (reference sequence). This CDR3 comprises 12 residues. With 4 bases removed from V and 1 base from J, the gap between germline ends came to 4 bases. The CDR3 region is CASSSGNTEAFF. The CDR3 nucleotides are TGTGCCAGCAGTTCAGGGAACACTGAAGCTTTCTTT.

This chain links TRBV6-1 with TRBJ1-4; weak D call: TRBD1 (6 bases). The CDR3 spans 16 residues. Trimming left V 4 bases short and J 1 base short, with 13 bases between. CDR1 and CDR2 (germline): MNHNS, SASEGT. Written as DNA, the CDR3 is TGTGCCAGCAGTGTTAACAGGGAGGGAACTAATGAAAAACTGTTTTTT. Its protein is CASSVNREGTNEKLFF.

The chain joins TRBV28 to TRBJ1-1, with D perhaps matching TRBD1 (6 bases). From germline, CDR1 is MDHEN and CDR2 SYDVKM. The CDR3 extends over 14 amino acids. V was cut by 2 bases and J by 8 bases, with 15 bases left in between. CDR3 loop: CASSLGGPGGEAFF. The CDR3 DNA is TGTGCCAGCAGTTTAGGGGGGCCGGGAGGGGAAGCTTTCTTT.

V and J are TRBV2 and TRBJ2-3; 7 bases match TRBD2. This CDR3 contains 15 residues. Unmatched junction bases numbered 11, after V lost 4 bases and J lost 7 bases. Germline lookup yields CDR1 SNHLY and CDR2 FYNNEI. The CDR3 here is CASSGGGGSANTQYF. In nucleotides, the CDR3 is TGTGCCAGCAGTGGCGGGGGAGGGTCAGCTAATACGCAGTATTTT.

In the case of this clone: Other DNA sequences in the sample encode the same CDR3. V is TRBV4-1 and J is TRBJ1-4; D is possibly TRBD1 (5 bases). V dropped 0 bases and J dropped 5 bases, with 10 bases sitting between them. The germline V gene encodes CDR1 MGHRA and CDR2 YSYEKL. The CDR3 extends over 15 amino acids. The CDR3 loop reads CASSQEGRLNEKLFF. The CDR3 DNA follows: TGCGCCAGCAGCCAAGAGGGACGGTTGAATGAAAAACTGTTTTTT.

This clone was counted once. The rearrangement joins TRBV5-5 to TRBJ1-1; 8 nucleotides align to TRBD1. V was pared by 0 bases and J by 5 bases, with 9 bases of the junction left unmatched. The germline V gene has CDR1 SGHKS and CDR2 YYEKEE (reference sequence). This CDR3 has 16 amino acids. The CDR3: CASSLGPDRGLTEAFF. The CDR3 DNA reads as TGTGCCAGCAGCTTGGGTCCAGACAGGGGCCTGACTGAAGCTTTCTTT.